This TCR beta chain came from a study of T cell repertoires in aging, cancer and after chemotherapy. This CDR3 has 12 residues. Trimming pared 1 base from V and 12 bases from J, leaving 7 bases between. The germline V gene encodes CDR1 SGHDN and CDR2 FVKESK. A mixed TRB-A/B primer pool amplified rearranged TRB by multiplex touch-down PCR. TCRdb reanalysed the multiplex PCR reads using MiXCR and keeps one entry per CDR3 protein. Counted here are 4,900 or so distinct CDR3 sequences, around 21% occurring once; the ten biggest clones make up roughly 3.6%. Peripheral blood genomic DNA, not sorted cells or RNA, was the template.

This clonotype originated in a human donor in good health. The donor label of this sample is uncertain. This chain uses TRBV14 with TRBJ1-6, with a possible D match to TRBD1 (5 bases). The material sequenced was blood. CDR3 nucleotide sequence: TGTGCCAGCAGCCAAGTTCAGGGACCCCTCCACTTT. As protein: CASSQVQGPLHF. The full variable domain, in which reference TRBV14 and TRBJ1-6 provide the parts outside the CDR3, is EAGVTQFPSHSVIEKGQTVTLRCDPISGHDNLYWYRRVMGKEIKFLLHFVKESKQDESGMPNNRFLAERTGGTYSTLKVQPAELEDSGVYFCASSQVQGPLHFGNGTRLTVT.